This TCR beta chain was identified during a study of blood T cells in healthy people across ages. General study points: Possibly confounding the expanded clonotype changes was the fact that donor CMV status was unknown.

Comment on this clonotype: Antigen unknown.

Primed by a sample-barcoded 5' primer and a J-beta primer mix, a second PCR proceeded for 7 to 11 cycles. A template-switch adaptor that had 12 random nucleotides put a tag on each cDNA molecule. MiXCR was run by TCRdb on the 5' RACE reads, yielding one entry per CDR3 protein. This sample yields about 780,000 distinct CDR3 sequences, of which about 45% are seen a single time; over 15% belongs to the top ten. This CDR3 has 12 residues. Germline loops: CDR1 SNHLY, CDR2 FYNNEI. Between the trimmed V and J ends, which lost 3 bases and 8 bases, there was a span of 7 bases. The receptor comes from an elderly man in good health. Sequenced: blood. The V gene is TRBV2, the J gene TRBJ1-4, with D uncertain. CDR3 bases: TGTGCCAGCAGTGAGGTGGGGGAAAAACTGTTTTTT. It specifies CASSEVGEKLFF.